The 18 T cell receptor beta chains reported below all come from one sample, sequenced in a study of blood T cells in healthy people across ages. Next came a second PCR, run for about 7 to 12 cycles, which used a sample-barcoded 5' primer along with a J-beta primer mix. TCRdb called the 5' RACE reads again in MiXCR, with one record for every CDR3 protein. Here the sample spans about 1.6 million distinct CDR3 sequences, about 32% being singletons. The sample comprised blood. The receptors shown here come from a woman aged 25 to 45 in good health.

This clonotype occurred a few times. V is TRBV5-1 and J is TRBJ2-1; D may match TRBD1 or TRBD2 (5 bases each). Germline V CDR1 and CDR2: SGHRS, YFSETQ. Trimming removed 3 bases from V and 8 bases from J, with 12 bases in between. The CDR3 has 13 amino acids. CDR3 nucleotide sequence: TGCGCCAGCAGCTGGGACCCTCACCATGAGCAGTTCTTC. Translation: CASSWDPHHEQFF.

The sample holds a few counts of this clonotype. The gene calls are TRBV20-1 and TRBJ2-6; D may be TRBD1 or TRBD2 (7 bases each). The V gene lost 6 bases and the J gene lost 1 base, with 13 bases spanning the gap. The CDR3 sequence is 15 residues long. Germline CDR1 is DFQATT and CDR2 is SNEGSKA (reference sequence). The CDR3 here is CSARGGTSGANVLTF. Written as DNA, the CDR3 is TGCAGTGCCAGGGGGGGTACATCTGGGGCCAACGTCCTGACTTTC.

This clonotype was observed a few times. The V call is TRBV9, the J call TRBJ2-2; a weak D match, TRBD1 (7 bases). CDR1 and CDR2 from the germline V gene are SGDLS and YYNGEE. This CDR3 has 19 residues. V dropped 3 bases and J dropped 0 bases, with 21 bases sitting between them. The CDR3 nucleotides are TGTGCCAGCAGCGAAAGGGTCCAGGGGGGACAGTCGAACACCGGGGAGCTGTTTTTT. This encodes CASSERVQGGQSNTGELFF.

Ten or more counts support this clonotype. The chain has TRBV7-9 and TRBJ2-5; D ambiguous. This CDR3 spans 11 amino acids. Germline CDR1 reads SEHNR; CDR2 reads FQNEAQ (reference sequence). V gave up 5 bases and J gave up 5 bases, with 6 bases separating them. The CDR3 loop is CASSIYETQYF. CDR3 nucleotide sequence: TGTGCCAGCAGCATATATGAGACCCAGTACTTC.

Comments on this clonotype: One junction end disagrees with the germline gene, perhaps due to a read error. The rearrangement joins TRBV29-1 to TRBJ2-1, with TRBD2 matching 13 bases. The CDR3 spans 14 residues. From germline, CDR1 is SQVTM and CDR2 ANQGSEA. CDR3 protein: CSVGLAGVFNGQFF. The CDR3 region has the DNA TGCAGCGTAGGACTAGCGGGAGTTTTCAATGGGCAGTTCTTC.

The chain has TRBV30 and TRBJ2-1; D may be TRBD2 (6 bases). Germline V gene lookup returns CDR1 GTSNPN and CDR2 SVGIG (reference sequence). The CDR3 has 14 amino acids. The V end was cut by 4 bases, the J end by 8 bases, with 18 bases between. CDR3: CAWTGDSGRDEQFF. CDR3 coding DNA: TGTGCCTGGACAGGAGATAGCGGTCGAGATGAGCAGTTCTTC. The full variable domain, in which reference TRBV30 and TRBJ2-1 provide the parts outside the CDR3, is SQTIHQWPATLVQPVGSPLSLECTVEGTSNPNLYWYRQAAGRGLQLLFYSVGIGQISSEVPQNLSASRPQDRQFILSSKKLLLSDSGFYLCAWTGDSGRDEQFFGPGTRLTVL.

V usage is TRBV6-5 and J usage is TRBJ2-7; D may be TRBD1 (5 bases). The length of the CDR3 is 13 residues. Between the trimmed V and J ends, which lost 6 bases and 6 bases, there was a span of 15 bases. Germline CDR1 reads MNHEY; CDR2 reads SVGAGI. CDR3 coding DNA: TGTGCCAGCAGGCGGCAGGGAACGGGCGAGCAGTACTTC. Amino acids: CASRRQGTGEQYF.

A few counts support this clonotype. The rearrangement uses TRBV10-3 and TRBJ1-4; 7 positions agree with TRBD1. CDR1 ENHRY and CDR2 SYGVKD come from the germline V gene. Trimming removed 0 bases from V and 8 bases from J; junction bases left unmatched: 9. The CDR3 loop spans 16 amino acids. The CDR3 sequence: CAISESGTDFAEKLFF. The CDR3 DNA follows: TGTGCCATCAGTGAGTCCGGGACAGACTTCGCCGAAAAACTGTTTTTT.

V is TRBV9 and J is TRBJ1-2, with no clear D. V lost 0 bases to trimming and J lost 7 bases, with 22 bases between them. The CDR3 consists of 17 residues. In germline, CDR1 is SGDLS, CDR2 YYNGEE. The CDR3 sequence is CASSVDVGPGSGRGYTF. Written as DNA, the CDR3 is TGTGCCAGCAGCGTAGACGTCGGGCCAGGCTCAGGTCGTGGCTACACCTTC.

The chain uses TRBV24-1 and TRBJ2-5, with D possibly being TRBD1 (6 bases). This CDR3 region has 14 residues. Trimming shortened V by 1 base and J by 4 bases, and 9 bases separated the two germline ends. Looked up from germline, CDR1 is KGHDR and CDR2 is SFDVKD. This CDR3 is CATSDFRGGETQYF. As DNA, the CDR3 is TGTGCCACCAGTGATTTCAGGGGCGGAGAGACCCAGTACTTC.

Only a few counts were recorded for this clonotype. The chain is built from TRBV20-1 and TRBJ2-3; D is unresolved. Germline values: CDR1 DFQATT, CDR2 SNEGSKA (reference sequence). The CDR3 sequence is 14 residues long. The ends were cut back, 0 bases at V and 1 base at J, with 8 bases in the middle. CDR3 residues: CSARDLGGTDTQYF. As DNA, the CDR3 is TGCAGTGCTAGAGATCTTGGAGGCACAGATACGCAGTATTTT.

This clonotype showed up just once. The V call is TRBV4-1, the J call TRBJ2-1; 15 bases are a match to TRBD2. Germline CDR1 reads MGHRA; CDR2 reads YSYEKL. Trimming at V came to 6 bases and at J to 4 bases, leaving 10 bases not matched to a gene. The CDR3 runs 18 residues. This CDR3 is CASRPGGLAGGQYNEQFF. The CDR3 bases are TGCGCCAGCAGACCAGGGGGACTAGCGGGGGGACAGTACAATGAGCAGTTCTTC.

This chain uses TRBV4-1 with TRBJ2-7; 7 nucleotides line up with TRBD2. Germline lookup yields CDR1 MGHRA and CDR2 YSYEKL. The V gene end was trimmed by 1 base and the J gene end by 0 bases; junction bases not matched to a gene: 12. There are 18 residues in the CDR3. The CDR3 bases are TGCGCCAGCAGCCAAGGGCCCCTCGGGCGGGGGAGCTCCTACGAGCAGTACTTC. Amino acids: CASSQGPLGRGSSYEQYF.

This chain joins TRBV11-2 and TRBJ1-1, with D perhaps matching TRBD1 (6 bases). The CDR3 has 13 amino acids. Trimming took 8 bases from V and 5 from J, leaving 15 bases between them. CDR1 and CDR2 from the germline V gene are SGHAT and FQNNGV. The CDR3 region is CASGHQGHTEAFF. CDR3 DNA sequence: TGTGCCAGCGGCCACCAGGGGCATACTGAAGCTTTCTTT.

V usage is TRBV4-1 and J usage is TRBJ1-3; D not resolved. There are 16 residues in the CDR3. Trimming pared 0 bases from V and 0 bases from J, leaving 9 bases between. Per germline, CDR1 MGHRA and CDR2 YSYEKL. The CDR3 nucleotides read TGCGCCAGCAGCCAAGAGGGCACGAGCTCTGGAAACACCATATATTTT. Amino acid sequence: CASSQEGTSSGNTIYF.

The chain couples TRBV7-8 to TRBJ2-1; 7 nucleotides line up with TRBD2. Germline lookup yields CDR1 SGHVS and CDR2 FQNEAQ. V shed 3 bases, J shed 5 bases, and the junction held 4 bases outside the gene matches. CDR3 length: 14 residues. The CDR3 region is CASSFSGRHNEQFF. The CDR3 coding sequence is TGTGCCAGCAGCTTTAGCGGGCGTCACAATGAGCAGTTCTTC.

This clonotype has just a few counts. This chain links TRBV12-5 with TRBJ1-2; 11 bases agree with TRBD1. The germline gives CDR1 LGHNT, CDR2 FRNRAP. The J segment lost 7 bases and the V segment lost 0 bases, leaving 10 bases of the junction unmatched. This CDR3 contains 17 residues. This CDR3 is CASGLVLSGQGARGYTF. CDR3 nucleotides: TGTGCTAGTGGTTTGGTACTTTCCGGACAGGGGGCGCGTGGCTACACCTTC.

The sample holds many counts of this clonotype. The genes are TRBV20-1 and TRBJ2-3; 8 bases are shared with TRBD2. This CDR3 has 14 amino acids. The junction had 5 bases not matched to a gene; V was cut back by 1 base and J by 5 bases. From germline, CDR1 is DFQATT and CDR2 SNEGSKA (reference sequence). The CDR3 region is CSARATGGQDTQYF. The DNA for the CDR3 is TGCAGTGCTAGAGCCACGGGAGGGCAAGATACGCAGTATTTT.